This TCR beta chain was identified during a study of shared clonotypes between healthy human individuals. Study-level findings and limits: The genetic and exposure-history diversity represented was limited by few donors. Sharing across four donors was seen in 4% to 6.5% of naive CD4 clonotypes.

As for this clone: Its target is not known.

This table comes from immunoSEQ multiplex PCR, and its TCRdb copy is limited to in-frame clones, with some not included. The sample has roughly 2.5 million clones; around 94% are singletons. Adult Caucasians living in Nashville, Tennessee made up all of the donors. The sequencing sample was made of naive CD4+ T cells sorted from blood. Subset defined: CD45RA+ positively selected. The sequence derives from a man aged 18 to 29 in good health.

In DNA form, the CDR3 reads TGTGCCAGCAGCTCCCCTCTGCTTGCGGGAGGGCACGAGCAGTACTTC. Encoded protein: CASSSPLLAGGHEQYF. The V and J genes are TRBV7-2 and TRBJ2-7; 9 bases line up with TRBD2. Germline lookup yields CDR1 SGHTA and CDR2 FQGNSA. Trimming cost V 4 bases and J 5 bases; bases outside gene matches: 12. The CDR3 loop spans 16 amino acids. The full variable domain, completed using reference TRBV7-2 and TRBJ2-7, is GAGVSQSPSNKVTEKGKDVELRCDPISGHTALYWYRQSLGQGLEFLIYFQGNSAPDKSGLPSDRFSAERTGGSVSTLTIQRTQQEDSAVYLCASSSPLLAGGHEQYFGPGTRLTVT.